The present TCR beta chain was sequenced within a study of post-analysis software for immune sequencing data. Study-wide context: Relapsing-remitting, secondary progressive and progressive-relapsing forms made up the multiple sclerosis disease courses. Study results and limitations: By F measure, samples from a shared preparation batch strongly co-clustered. Patients used about 5 TRBV segments, including TRBV5-6, TRBV5-1 and TRBV20-1, more often than controls. Multiple sclerosis patients had significantly lower normalized Chao1 diversity than controls.

The V and J ends lost 4 bases and 4 bases, in that order; junction bases with no gene match: 8. This CDR3 spans 15 amino acids. Germline CDR1 SQVTM, CDR2 ANQGSEA. Unique molecular identifiers were carried by the TCR beta cDNA libraries. T cells numbering roughly 1 to 10 million yielded cDNA molecules that totaled some 500,000. One entry per CDR3 protein results from TCRdb running MiXCR on the PCR reads. Of some 690,000 distinct CDR3 sequences in the sample, around 64% were seen once. This clonotype was observed a handful of times. Its antigen is unknown. The gene calls are TRBV29-1 and TRBJ1-2; TRBD1 matches 11 bases. Material for sequencing was blood. This clonotype was obtained from a girl aged 2-10 years with multiple sclerosis. CDR3 protein: CSVVKRDRGFYGYTF. In DNA form, the CDR3 reads TGCAGCGTTGTGAAGCGGGACAGGGGGTTCTATGGCTACACCTTC.